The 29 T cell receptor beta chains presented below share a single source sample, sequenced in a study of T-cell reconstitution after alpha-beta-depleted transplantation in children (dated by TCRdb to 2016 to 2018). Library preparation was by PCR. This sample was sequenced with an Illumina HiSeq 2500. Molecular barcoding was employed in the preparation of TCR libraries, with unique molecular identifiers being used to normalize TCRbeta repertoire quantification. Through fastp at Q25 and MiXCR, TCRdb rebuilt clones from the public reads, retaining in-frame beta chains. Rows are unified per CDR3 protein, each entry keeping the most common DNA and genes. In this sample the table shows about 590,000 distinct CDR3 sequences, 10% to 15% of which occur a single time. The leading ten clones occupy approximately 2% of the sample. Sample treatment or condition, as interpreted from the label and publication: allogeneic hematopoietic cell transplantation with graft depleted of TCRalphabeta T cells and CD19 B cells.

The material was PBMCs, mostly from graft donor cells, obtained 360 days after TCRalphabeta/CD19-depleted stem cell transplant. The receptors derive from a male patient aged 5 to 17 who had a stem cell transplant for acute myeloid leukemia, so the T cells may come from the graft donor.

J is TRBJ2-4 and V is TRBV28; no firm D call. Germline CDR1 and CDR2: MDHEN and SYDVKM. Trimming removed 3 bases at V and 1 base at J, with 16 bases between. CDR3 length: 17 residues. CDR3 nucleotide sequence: TGTGCCAGCAGTTTGCTTGAAGGGCCCCTGGCCAAAAACATTCAGTACTTC. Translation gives CASSLLEGPLAKNIQYF.

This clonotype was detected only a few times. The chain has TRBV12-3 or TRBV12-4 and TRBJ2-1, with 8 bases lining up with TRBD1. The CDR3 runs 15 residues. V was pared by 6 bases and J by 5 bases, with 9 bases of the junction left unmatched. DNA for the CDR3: TGTGCCAGCAGCCCCGGACAGGGTAACCACAATGAGCAGTTCTTC. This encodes CASSPGQGNHNEQFF.

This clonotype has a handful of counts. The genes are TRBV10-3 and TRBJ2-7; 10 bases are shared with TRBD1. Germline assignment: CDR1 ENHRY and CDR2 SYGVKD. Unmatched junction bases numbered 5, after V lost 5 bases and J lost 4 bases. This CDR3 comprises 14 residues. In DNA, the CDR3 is TGTGCCATCAGTAGCCGACAGGGGGCTTACGAGCAGTACTTC. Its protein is CAISSRQGAYEQYF.

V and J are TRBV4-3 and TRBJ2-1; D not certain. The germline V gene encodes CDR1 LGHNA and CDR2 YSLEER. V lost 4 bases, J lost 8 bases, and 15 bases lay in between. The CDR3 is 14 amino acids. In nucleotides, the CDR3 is TGCGCCAGCAGCCGGATAATGGGTTCCCATGAGCAGTTCTTC. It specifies CASSRIMGSHEQFF.

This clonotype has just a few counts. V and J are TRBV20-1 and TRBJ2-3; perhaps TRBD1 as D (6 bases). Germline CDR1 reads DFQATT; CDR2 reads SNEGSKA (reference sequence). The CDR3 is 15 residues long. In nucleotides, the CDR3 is TGCAGCGCCCCAAGTCACAGGGAAAGCACAGATACGCAGTATTTT. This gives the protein CSAPSHRESTDTQYF.

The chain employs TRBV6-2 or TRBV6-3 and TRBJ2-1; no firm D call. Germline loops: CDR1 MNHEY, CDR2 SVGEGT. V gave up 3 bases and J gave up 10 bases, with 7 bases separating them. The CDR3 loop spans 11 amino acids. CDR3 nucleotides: TGTGCCAGCAGTTATGGCAGAGAGCAGTTCTTC. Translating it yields CASSYGREQFF.

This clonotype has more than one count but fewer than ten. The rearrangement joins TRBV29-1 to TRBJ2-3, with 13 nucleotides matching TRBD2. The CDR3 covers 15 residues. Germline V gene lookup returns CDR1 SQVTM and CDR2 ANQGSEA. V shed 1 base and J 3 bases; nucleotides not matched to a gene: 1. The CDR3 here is CSVEAGLAGTDTQYF. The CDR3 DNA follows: TGCAGCGTTGAAGCGGGACTAGCGGGAACAGATACGCAGTATTTT.

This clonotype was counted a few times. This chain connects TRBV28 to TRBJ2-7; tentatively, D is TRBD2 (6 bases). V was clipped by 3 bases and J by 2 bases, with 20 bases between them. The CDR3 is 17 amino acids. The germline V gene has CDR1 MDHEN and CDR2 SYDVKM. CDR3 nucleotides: TGTGCCAGCAGTTTCCTGAATTGGAGCGGGTTAACCTACGAGCAGTACTTC. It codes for CASSFLNWSGLTYEQYF.

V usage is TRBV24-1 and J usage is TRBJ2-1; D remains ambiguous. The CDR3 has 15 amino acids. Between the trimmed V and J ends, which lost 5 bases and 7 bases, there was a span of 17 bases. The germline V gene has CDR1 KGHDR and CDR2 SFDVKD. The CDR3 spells CATSAWGKLVNEQFF. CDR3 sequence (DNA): TGTGCCACCAGTGCGTGGGGAAAACTTGTAAATGAGCAGTTCTTC.

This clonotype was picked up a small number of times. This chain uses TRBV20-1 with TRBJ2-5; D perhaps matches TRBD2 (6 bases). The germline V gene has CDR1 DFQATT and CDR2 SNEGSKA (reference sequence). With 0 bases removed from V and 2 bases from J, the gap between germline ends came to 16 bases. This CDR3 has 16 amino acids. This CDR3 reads CSARDSPGVTQETQYF. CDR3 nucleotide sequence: TGCAGTGCTAGAGATTCTCCGGGAGTGACACAAGAGACCCAGTACTTC.

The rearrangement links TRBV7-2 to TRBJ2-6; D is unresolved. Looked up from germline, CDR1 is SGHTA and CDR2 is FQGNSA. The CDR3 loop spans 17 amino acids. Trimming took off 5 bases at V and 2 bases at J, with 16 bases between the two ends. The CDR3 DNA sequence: TGTGCCAGCAGCGCCCCGAGAAGCATGGCTGGGGCCAACGTCCTGACTTTC. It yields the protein CASSAPRSMAGANVLTF.

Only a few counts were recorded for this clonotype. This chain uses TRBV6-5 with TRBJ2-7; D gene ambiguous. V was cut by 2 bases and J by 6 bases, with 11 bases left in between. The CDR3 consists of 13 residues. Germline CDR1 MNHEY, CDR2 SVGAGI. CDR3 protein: CASSYGSSSEQYF. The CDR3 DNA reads TGTGCCAGCAGTTACGGGTCGAGTTCCGAGCAGTACTTC.

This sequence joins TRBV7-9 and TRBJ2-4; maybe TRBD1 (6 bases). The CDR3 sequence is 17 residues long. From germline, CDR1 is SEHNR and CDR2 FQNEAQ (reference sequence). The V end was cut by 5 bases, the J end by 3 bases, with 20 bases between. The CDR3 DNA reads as TGTGCCAGCAGCACGGGACAAAAGGGATGGGTCAAAAACATTCAGTACTTC. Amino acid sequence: CASSTGQKGWVKNIQYF.

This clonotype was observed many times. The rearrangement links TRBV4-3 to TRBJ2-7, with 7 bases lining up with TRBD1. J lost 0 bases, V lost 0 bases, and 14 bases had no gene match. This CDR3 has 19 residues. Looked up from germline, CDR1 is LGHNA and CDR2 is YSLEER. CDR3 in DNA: TGCGCCAGCAGCCAAGATTTAGAGAGGGACAGTTACCGCTCCTACGAGCAGTACTTC. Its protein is CASSQDLERDSYRSYEQYF.

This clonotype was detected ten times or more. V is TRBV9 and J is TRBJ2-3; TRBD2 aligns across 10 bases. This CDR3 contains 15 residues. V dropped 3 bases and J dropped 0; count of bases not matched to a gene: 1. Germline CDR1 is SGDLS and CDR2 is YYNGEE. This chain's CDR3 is CASSETSGSTDTQYF. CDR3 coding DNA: TGTGCCAGCAGCGAGACTAGCGGGAGCACAGATACGCAGTATTTT. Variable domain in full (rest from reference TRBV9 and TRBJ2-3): DSGVTQTPKHLITATGQRVTLRCSPRSGDLSVYWYQQSLDQGLQFLIQYYNGEERAKGNILERFSAQQFPDLHSELNLSSLELGDSALYFCASSETSGSTDTQYFGPGTRLTVL.

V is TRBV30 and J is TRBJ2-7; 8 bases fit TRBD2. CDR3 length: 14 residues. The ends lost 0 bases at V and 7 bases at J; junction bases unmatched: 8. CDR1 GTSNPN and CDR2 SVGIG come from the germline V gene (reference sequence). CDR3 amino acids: CAWSVLLAGQEQYF. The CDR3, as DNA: TGTGCCTGGAGTGTATTGCTAGCGGGTCAAGAGCAGTACTTC.

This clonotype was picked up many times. The CDR3 coding sequence is TGCAGTGCTAGAGGCGGGGGAGATACGCAGTATTTT. Translated: CSARGGGDTQYF. This chain uses TRBV20-1 with TRBJ2-3; 7 nucleotides align to TRBD2. Losses at the gene ends were 1 base for V and 5 bases for J; bases not matched to a gene: 0. The CDR3 covers 12 residues. The germline V gene encodes CDR1 DFQATT and CDR2 SNEGSKA (reference sequence).

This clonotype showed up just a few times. CDR3 in amino acids: CASSLRTSGTAGTDTQYF. The CDR3 DNA is TGTGCCAGCAGCCTCCGGACTAGCGGGACGGCAGGCACAGATACGCAGTATTTT. The chain couples TRBV3-1 to TRBJ2-3, with 12 bases aligning to TRBD2. The trim removed 4 bases at V and 1 base at J, leaving 9 bases unmatched. In germline, CDR1 is LGHDT, CDR2 YNNKEL (reference sequence). The CDR3 is 18 amino acids.

The CDR3 DNA reads TGCGCCAGCAGCTTGGCGGCTGCAACTAATGAAAAACTGTTTTTT. Translated, it gives CASSLAAATNEKLFF. The chain combines TRBV5-1 with TRBJ1-4; D is unclear. This CDR3 spans 15 amino acids. Looked up from germline, CDR1 is SGHRS and CDR2 is YFSETQ. Trimming left V 0 bases short and J 0 bases short, with 6 bases between.

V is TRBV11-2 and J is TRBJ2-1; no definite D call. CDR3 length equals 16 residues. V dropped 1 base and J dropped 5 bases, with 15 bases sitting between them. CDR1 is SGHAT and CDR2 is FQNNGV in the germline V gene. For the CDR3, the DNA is TGTGCCAGCAGCTTAGCTCGCCCGGGTTCACACAATGAGCAGTTCTTC. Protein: CASSLARPGSHNEQFF.

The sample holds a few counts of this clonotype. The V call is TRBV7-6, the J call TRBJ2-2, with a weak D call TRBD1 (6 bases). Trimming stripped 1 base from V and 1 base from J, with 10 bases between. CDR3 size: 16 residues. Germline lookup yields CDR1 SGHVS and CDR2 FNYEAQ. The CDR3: CASSLGGRGNTGELFF. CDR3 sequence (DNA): TGTGCCAGCAGCTTAGGCGGCAGGGGGAACACCGGGGAGCTGTTTTTT.

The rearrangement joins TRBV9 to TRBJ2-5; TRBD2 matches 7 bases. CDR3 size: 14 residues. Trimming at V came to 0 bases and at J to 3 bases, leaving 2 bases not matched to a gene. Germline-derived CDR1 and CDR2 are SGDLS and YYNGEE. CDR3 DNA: TGTGCCAGCAGCGTAGGCGGGAGAGAAGAGACCCAGTACTTC. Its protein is CASSVGGREETQYF.

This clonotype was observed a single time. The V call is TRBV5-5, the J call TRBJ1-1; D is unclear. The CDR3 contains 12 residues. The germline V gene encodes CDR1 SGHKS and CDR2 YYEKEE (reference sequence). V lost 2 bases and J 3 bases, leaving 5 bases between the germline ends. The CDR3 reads CASSFRDTEAFF. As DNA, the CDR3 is TGTGCCAGCAGCTTCCGGGACACTGAAGCTTTCTTT. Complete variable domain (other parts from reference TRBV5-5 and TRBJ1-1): DAGVTQSPTHLIKTRGQQVTLRCSPISGHKSVSWYQQVLGQGPQFIFQYYEKEERGRGNFPDRFSARQFPNYSSELNVNALLLGDSALYLCASSFRDTEAFFGQGTRLTVV.

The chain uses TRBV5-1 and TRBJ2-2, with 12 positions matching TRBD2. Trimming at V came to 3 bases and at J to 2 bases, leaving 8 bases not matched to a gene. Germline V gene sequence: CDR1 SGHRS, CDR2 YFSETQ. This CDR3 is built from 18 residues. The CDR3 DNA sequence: TGCGCCAGCAGCTCGAACAGACTAGCGGGAGTTAACACCGGGGAGCTGTTTTTT. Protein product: CASSSNRLAGVNTGELFF.

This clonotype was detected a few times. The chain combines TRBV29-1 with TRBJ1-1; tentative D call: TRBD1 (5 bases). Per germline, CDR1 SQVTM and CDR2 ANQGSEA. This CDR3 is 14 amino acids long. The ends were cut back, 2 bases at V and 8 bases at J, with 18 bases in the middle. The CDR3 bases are TGCAGCGTTGAAATGGGGACCTTTATGTGGGAAGCTTTCTTT. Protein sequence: CSVEMGTFMWEAFF.

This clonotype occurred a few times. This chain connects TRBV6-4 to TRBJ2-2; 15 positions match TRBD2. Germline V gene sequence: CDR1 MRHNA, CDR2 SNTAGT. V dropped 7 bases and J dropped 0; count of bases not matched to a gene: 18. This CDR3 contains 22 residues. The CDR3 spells CASKELKSSGLAGGSNTGELFF. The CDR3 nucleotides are TGTGCCAGCAAGGAACTCAAAAGCTCAGGACTAGCGGGAGGGTCGAACACCGGGGAGCTGTTTTTT.

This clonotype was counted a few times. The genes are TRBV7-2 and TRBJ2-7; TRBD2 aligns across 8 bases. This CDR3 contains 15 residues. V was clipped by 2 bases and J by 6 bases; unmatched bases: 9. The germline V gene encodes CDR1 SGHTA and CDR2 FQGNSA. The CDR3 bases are TGTGCCAGCAGCTTATATGCGGGAGGTCCCCCCGAGCAGTACTTC. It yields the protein CASSLYAGGPPEQYF.

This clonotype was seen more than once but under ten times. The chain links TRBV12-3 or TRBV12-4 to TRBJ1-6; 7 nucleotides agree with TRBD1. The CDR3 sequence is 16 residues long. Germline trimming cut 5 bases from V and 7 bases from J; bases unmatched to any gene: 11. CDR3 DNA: TGTGCCAGCAGTGTCGGGACAGACCTCAAGAATTCACCCCTCCACTTT. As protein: CASSVGTDLKNSPLHF.

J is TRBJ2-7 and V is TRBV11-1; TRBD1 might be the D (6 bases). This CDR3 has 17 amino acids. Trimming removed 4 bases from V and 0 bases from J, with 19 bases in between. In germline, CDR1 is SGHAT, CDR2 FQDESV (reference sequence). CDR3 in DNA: TGTGCCAGCAGCTCAGATTACGGACAGCTGAGCTCCTACGAGCAGTACTTC. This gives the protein CASSSDYGQLSSYEQYF.